A single sample is the source of the 20 T cell receptor beta chains below, sequenced in a study of blood T cell repertoires in COVID-19. Assay: immunoSEQ multiplex PCR; the TCRdb copy retains only in-frame clones and omits some. The sample has about 51,000 clones, 80% to 95% seen once. The sample taken for sequencing was peripheral blood. These receptors were obtained from a man aged 50 or older with acute or convalescent COVID-19.

The rearrangement uses TRBV5-1 and TRBJ1-5, with a weak D call TRBD1 (6 bases). CDR3 size: 14 residues. Germline V gene data show CDR1 as SGHRS and CDR2 as YFSETQ. Trimming took off 0 bases at V and 6 bases at J, with 10 bases between the two ends. CDR3 protein: CASSLGTAAQPQHF. In DNA form, the CDR3 reads TGCGCCAGCAGCTTGGGGACAGCGGCTCAGCCCCAGCATTTT.

The table lists this clone with a count of one. The CDR3 sequence is CAWSVTLRTEAFF. DNA for the CDR3: TGTGCCTGGAGTGTCACCCTCAGGACTGAAGCTTTCTTT. The rearrangement joins TRBV30 to TRBJ1-1, with unresolved D. With 0 bases removed from V and 5 bases from J, the gap between germline ends came to 10 bases. The CDR3 is made up of 13 amino acids. Germline CDR1 is GTSNPN and CDR2 is SVGIG (reference sequence).

This rearrangement joins TRBV30 to TRBJ1-2, with TRBD1 as a possible D gene (6 bases). Trimming cost V 0 bases and J 6 bases, with 14 bases left between them. There are 14 residues in the CDR3. Germline CDR1 and CDR2: GTSNPN and SVGIG (reference sequence). The DNA of the CDR3 is TGTGCCTGGAGTGTACTGAGGGACAAAGATGGCTACACCTTC. Its protein is CAWSVLRDKDGYTF.

The chain uses TRBV12-5 and TRBJ1-1, with 11 positions matching TRBD1. CDR3 length: 19 amino acids. V gave up 4 bases and J gave up 1 base; unmatched junction bases: 14. Per the germline V gene, CDR1 is LGHNT and CDR2 is FRNRAP. The CDR3 nucleotides read TGTGCTAGTGGTTCTCCCCATATCCGGGACAGGGGGGGGAACACTGAAGCTTTCTTT. This codes for CASGSPHIRDRGGNTEAFF.

V usage is TRBV27 and J usage is TRBJ2-7, with D possibly TRBD2 on 6 matching bases. This CDR3 region has 15 residues. Germline assignment: CDR1 MNHEY and CDR2 SMNVEV (reference sequence). Trimming removed 4 bases from V and 4 bases from J, with 17 bases in between. As DNA, the CDR3 is TGTGCCAGCAGTTCCGTACTAGCCACTTATTACGAGCAGTACTTC. Amino acid sequence: CASSSVLATYYEQYF.

The rearrangement links TRBV6-2 or TRBV6-3 to TRBJ2-7; weak D call: TRBD2 (6 bases). V shed 2 bases and J shed 6 bases, with 14 bases lying between them. This CDR3 has 14 amino acids. Germline V gene data show CDR1 as MNHEY and CDR2 as SVGEGT. The CDR3 DNA reads as TGTGCCAGCAGTTACCTCCGGGGAGGACTCGAGCAGTACTTC. This gives the protein CASSYLRGGLEQYF.

The chain joins TRBV11-2 to TRBJ2-2, with 7 bases aligning to TRBD1. The CDR3 spans 13 residues. In germline, CDR1 is SGHAT, CDR2 FQNNGV. V lost 5 bases and J lost 7; bases outside the gene matches: 4. As DNA, the CDR3 is TGTGCCAGCAGCATAGGGACAGTCGGGGAGCTGTTTTTT. It specifies CASSIGTVGELFF.

The chain employs TRBV24-1 and TRBJ2-2, with D perhaps TRBD2 (5 bases). V shed 4 bases and J shed 4 bases, with 21 bases lying between them. The CDR3 is 18 residues long. Germline CDR1 reads KGHDR; CDR2 reads SFDVKD. The CDR3 protein is CATSDQRGDPRFTGELFF. The CDR3 region has the DNA TGTGCCACCAGTGACCAACGGGGTGATCCGAGATTCACCGGGGAGCTGTTTTTT.

This rearrangement joins TRBV29-1 to TRBJ2-1; 12 bases are a match to TRBD1. V lost 6 bases and J lost 5; bases outside the gene matches: 5. Germline CDR1 and CDR2: SQVTM and ANQGSEA. This CDR3 comprises 14 residues. The CDR3 coding sequence is TGCAGCGTCCGGGACAGGGGGCTAAACAATGAGCAGTTCTTC. Its protein is CSVRDRGLNNEQFF.

This clone was seen a handful of times. The chain uses TRBV5-1 and TRBJ1-2; D possibly corresponds to TRBD1 (5 bases). Germline CDR1 reads SGHRS; CDR2 reads YFSETQ. The CDR3 runs 15 residues. The V gene lost 4 bases and the J gene lost 4 bases, with 17 bases spanning the gap. The CDR3 coding sequence is TGCGCCAGCAGCGCAACAGGCGTGCCTCGCTATGGCTACACCTTC. The encoded protein is CASSATGVPRYGYTF. The full variable domain, with the rest looked up from reference TRBV5-1 and TRBJ1-2, is KAGVTQTPRYLIKTRGQQVTLSCSPISGHRSVSWYQQTPGQGLQFLFEYFSETQRNKGNFPGRFSGRQFSNSRSEMNVSTLELGDSALYLCASSATGVPRYGYTFGSGTRLTVV.

V and J are TRBV10-3 and TRBJ2-7, with 12 bases identical to TRBD2. There are 14 residues in the CDR3. The germline CDR1 and CDR2 sequences are ENHRY and SYGVKD. V trimming: 7 bases; J trimming: 2 bases; junction bases outside the gene matches: 3. The CDR3 spells CAINTSGGTYEQYF. In DNA, the CDR3 is TGTGCCATCAATACTAGCGGGGGGACCTACGAGCAGTACTTC.

The rearrangement joins TRBV5-1 to TRBJ2-4, with 7 nucleotides matching TRBD2. CDR3 size: 17 residues. The germline CDR1 and CDR2 sequences are SGHRS and YFSETQ. Germline trimming cut 3 bases from V and 0 bases from J; bases unmatched to any gene: 9. The DNA of the CDR3 is TGCGCCAGCAGCTCAAGTCCGGCGGGGGTAGCCAAAAACATTCAGTACTTC. Translated, it gives CASSSSPAGVAKNIQYF.

This clone was seen once. The J gene is TRBJ2-1, the V gene TRBV19; perhaps TRBD1 as D (5 bases). The length of the CDR3 is 16 residues. Deletions cut 4 bases from V and 0 bases from J, with 13 bases between. Germline CDR1 is LNHDA and CDR2 is SQIVND (reference sequence). DNA of the CDR3: TGTGCCAGTAGTACCTCGTTAGGGGCCTCCTACAATGAGCAGTTCTTC. Its protein product is CASSTSLGASYNEQFF.

V usage is TRBV6-5 and J usage is TRBJ2-3; D is unresolved. In germline, CDR1 is MNHEY, CDR2 SVGAGI. The CDR3 has 13 residues. With 6 bases removed from V and 2 bases from J, the gap between germline ends came to 9 bases. The CDR3 sequence: CASRFGATDTQYF. The DNA of the CDR3 is TGTGCCAGCAGATTCGGAGCCACAGATACGCAGTATTTT.

This clone was picked up one time. This chain connects TRBV15 to TRBJ2-3; no reliable D call. This CDR3 spans 12 amino acids. V lost 1 base and J 4 bases, leaving 3 bases between the germline ends. The germline V gene encodes CDR1 LNHNV and CDR2 YYDKDF (reference sequence). The DNA of the CDR3 is TGTGCCACCAGCAGAGTCGCAGATACGCAGTATTTT. Translated: CATSRVADTQYF.

J is TRBJ2-1 and V is TRBV21-1; the table's TRBD2 call for D was not verified on the DNA. TRBV21-1 is designated a pseudogene. The length of the CDR3 is 16 residues. The DNA for the CDR3 is TGTGCCAGCAGCAAAGCACCCCCGGAGGGCTACAATGAGCAGTTCTTC. This codes for CASSKAPPEGYNEQFF.

The chain combines TRBV7-3 with TRBJ1-6; 8 bases fit TRBD1. The junction had 10 bases not matched to a gene; V was cut back by 2 bases and J by 7 bases. The length of the CDR3 is 17 residues. CDR1 is SGHTA, CDR2 FQGTGA, per germline. The CDR3 sequence: CASSLGAWTGWNSPLHF. As DNA, the CDR3 is TGTGCCAGCAGCTTAGGGGCCTGGACAGGGTGGAATTCACCCCTCCACTTT.

With regard to this clone: The same CDR3 also results from other DNA sequences found in this sample. The chain couples TRBV12-3 or TRBV12-4 to TRBJ1-1; D is undetermined. This CDR3 is built from 13 residues. Trimming removed 0 bases at V and 5 bases at J, with 7 bases between. The CDR3 nucleotides read TGTGCCAGCAGTTTAGCTCGAGGAACTGAAGCTTTCTTT. Its translation: CASSLARGTEAFF.

In its sample, this clone was seen once. The CDR3: CSAGQGSNEKLFF. CDR3 nucleotides: TGCAGCGCTGGACAGGGGTCTAATGAAAAACTGTTTTTT. The V gene is TRBV29-1, the J gene TRBJ1-4; 9 positions match TRBD1. From germline, CDR1 is SQVTM and CDR2 ANQGSEA. The CDR3 runs to 13 residues. Germline trimming cut 7 bases from V and 3 bases from J; bases unmatched to any gene: 3.

J is TRBJ2-3 and V is TRBV7-3, with TRBD2 matching over 13 bases. The ends lost 5 bases at V and 4 bases at J; junction bases unmatched: 3. The CDR3 spans 15 residues. Germline CDR1 SGHTA, CDR2 FQGTGA. Here the CDR3 reads CASSTSGGAPDTQYF. The DNA of the CDR3 is TGTGCCAGCAGCACTAGCGGGGGGGCCCCAGATACGCAGTATTTT.